Below, 23 T cell receptor beta chains from the same sample are listed, as sequenced in a study of blood T cell repertoires in COVID-19 (dated by TCRdb to between 2020 and 2021). The library was produced with the immunoSEQ multiplex PCR assay. The source is immuneACCESS, and TCRdb retained only in-frame sequences with V and J called. Part of the clones is not carried over; for the studies checked, unresolved V genes explain less than half of this, and the remainder is unexplained. This sample lists around 190,000 clones; 85% to 90% were detected once. The leading ten clones occupy 1.6% of the sample. Sequencing was performed on peripheral blood. The receptor set was obtained from a man younger than 35 with active or convalescent COVID-19.

This chain joins TRBV29-1 and TRBJ1-1; 8 bases are a match to TRBD1. The CDR3 has 12 amino acids. V gave up 4 bases and J gave up 3 bases; unmatched junction bases: 1. CDR1 and CDR2 (germline): SQVTM, ANQGSEA. The CDR3 sequence is CSVVQGDTEAFF. The DNA of the CDR3 is TGCAGCGTTGTACAGGGGGACACTGAAGCTTTCTTT.

J is TRBJ1-5 and V is TRBV6-5; a possible D gene is TRBD1 (6 bases). Germline CDR1 and CDR2: MNHEY and SVGAGI. Trimming removed 5 bases from V and 4 bases from J, with 12 bases in between. The length of the CDR3 is 14 residues. The CDR3: CASSLTGVNQPQHF. As DNA, the CDR3 is TGTGCCAGCAGTCTGACAGGAGTGAATCAGCCCCAGCATTTT.

The rearrangement links TRBV5-1 to TRBJ1-6; 7 nucleotides line up with TRBD1. There are 14 residues in the CDR3. From germline, CDR1 is SGHRS and CDR2 YFSETQ. Trimming cost V 5 bases and J 7 bases; bases outside gene matches: 6. This chain's CDR3 is CASSSGTDNSPLHF. The CDR3 DNA reads as TGCGCCAGCAGTTCCGGGACAGACAATTCACCCCTCCACTTT.

V usage is TRBV19 and J usage is TRBJ1-6, with D possibly being TRBD1 (6 bases). The CDR3 loop spans 15 amino acids. Germline V gene lookup returns CDR1 LNHDA and CDR2 SQIVND (reference sequence). V shed 3 bases and J shed 7 bases, with 13 bases lying between them. DNA of the CDR3: TGTGCCAGTAGTATTCGGGCAGGACAGAATTCACCCCTCCACTTT. Protein product: CASSIRAGQNSPLHF.

The rearrangement joins TRBV6-5 to TRBJ1-6, with a weak D call TRBD1 (5 bases). V was cut by 6 bases and J by 7 bases, with 13 bases left in between. CDR1 is MNHEY, CDR2 SVGAGI, per germline. CDR3 length equals 14 residues. The CDR3 region is CASSSTDNNSPLHF. The CDR3 region has the DNA TGTGCCAGCAGCTCGACAGATAACAATTCACCCCTCCACTTT.

This clone was observed a handful of times. This chain connects TRBV6-1 to TRBJ2-4, with 7 bases matching TRBD1. The germline gives CDR1 MNHNS, CDR2 SASEGT. V dropped 2 bases and J dropped 9; count of bases not matched to a gene: 10. The CDR3 consists of 15 residues. CDR3 amino acids: CASSEQQGPQGIQYF. CDR3 bases: TGTGCCAGCAGTGAACAACAGGGGCCCCAAGGCATTCAGTACTTC.

This clone occurred once. CDR3 in DNA: TGTGCCAGCAGCCAGGATACCGGGACAGGGTTAGCCAAAAACATTCAGTACTTC. Protein: CASSQDTGTGLAKNIQYF. The rearrangement joins TRBV3-1 (or the pseudogene TRBV3-2) to TRBJ2-4; TRBD1 matches at 9 bases. Trimming removed 3 bases from V and 0 bases from J; junction bases left unmatched: 9. This CDR3 spans 18 amino acids. The germline gives CDR1 LGHDT, CDR2 YNNKEL (reference sequence).

The V call is TRBV18, the J call TRBJ2-3; 8 bases are a match to TRBD2. V shed 3 bases, J shed 8 bases, and the junction held 1 base outside the gene matches. CDR3 size: 12 residues. Germline V gene lookup returns CDR1 KGHSH and CDR2 LQKENI. In DNA, the CDR3 is TGTGCCAGCTCACCCGGGGGGGCTACGCAGTATTTT. Protein sequence: CASSPGGATQYF.

The J gene is TRBJ1-2, the V gene TRBV3-1 (or the pseudogene TRBV3-2), with 8 bases matching TRBD1. Germline assignment: CDR1 LGHDT and CDR2 YNNKEL (reference sequence). J was trimmed by 4 bases and V by 4 bases; bases with no gene match: 14. CDR3 length equals 17 residues. The CDR3 protein is CASSRGDGQGSFYGYTF. CDR3 bases: TGTGCCAGCAGCCGTGGAGACGGACAGGGAAGTTTCTATGGCTACACCTTC.

The chain carries TRBV27 and TRBJ2-3, with 7 bases that match TRBD1. Unmatched junction bases numbered 14, after V lost 8 bases and J lost 3 bases. The germline gives CDR1 MNHEY, CDR2 SMNVEV (reference sequence). The CDR3 has 16 residues. CDR3 sequence (DNA): TGTGCCAGCGGAAGACAGGGCCTCCGTTTGACAGATACGCAGTATTTT. Its protein product is CASGRQGLRLTDTQYF.

V is TRBV5-8 and J is TRBJ1-5; no clear D. V shed 4 bases and J shed 9 bases, with 11 bases lying between them. The CDR3 consists of 12 residues. Germline CDR1 and CDR2: SGHTS and YDEGEE. The CDR3 loop is CASSHRGRPQHF. In DNA form, the CDR3 reads TGTGCCAGCAGCCACCGGGGTCGGCCCCAGCATTTT.

The chain joins TRBV21-1 to TRBJ2-1; whether TRBD2, the table's D call, matches the DNA was not checked. TRBV21-1 is tagged as a pseudogene. This CDR3 is 16 amino acids long. The CDR3 bases are TGTGCCAGCAGCAGACTTCAGAAGACCAAATACAATGAGCAGTTCTTC. Translation gives CASSRLQKTKYNEQFF.

J is TRBJ2-1 and V is TRBV7-9, with no clear D. Germline V lookup: CDR1 SEHNR, CDR2 FQNEAQ (reference sequence). The CDR3 is 12 amino acids. Trimming cost V 1 base and J 14 bases, with 12 bases left between them. The CDR3 DNA reads TGTGCCAGCAGCTTAGACTTTACCCAGGAGTTCTTC. It is translated as CASSLDFTQEFF. The full variable domain, rest sourced from reference TRBV7-9 and TRBJ2-1, is DTGVSQNPRHKITKRGQNVTFRCDPISEHNRLYWYRQTLGQGPEFLTYFQNEAQLEKSRLLSDRFSAERPKGSFSTLEIQRTEQGDSAMYLCASSLDFTQEFFGPGTRLTVL.

The rearrangement joins TRBV2 to TRBJ2-7; 10 bases are shared with TRBD2. CDR3 size: 15 residues. Germline trimming cut 8 bases from V and 4 bases from J; bases unmatched to any gene: 11. Germline CDR1 is SNHLY and CDR2 is FYNNEI. CDR3 protein: CASGGGLAGAYEQYF. The CDR3 DNA is TGTGCCAGCGGAGGGGGGCTAGCGGGAGCATACGAGCAGTACTTC.

The chain has TRBV7-6 and TRBJ2-1; 14 nucleotides align to TRBD2. This CDR3 spans 16 amino acids. Germline CDR1 reads SGHVS; CDR2 reads FNYEAQ. V lost 4 bases and J lost 6; bases outside the gene matches: 5. The CDR3 nucleotides read TGTGCCAGCAGCTCTCGGGGGACTAGCGGGAGCAATGAGCAGTTCTTC. As protein: CASSSRGTSGSNEQFF.

The rearrangement uses TRBV19 and TRBJ2-4; 8 bases line up with TRBD1. The CDR3 runs to 16 residues. Germline V gene sequence: CDR1 LNHDA, CDR2 SQIVND (reference sequence). J was trimmed by 4 bases and V by 5 bases; bases with no gene match: 10. CDR3 DNA sequence: TGTGCCAGTAGTCCTTCCCCAGGGGGCTTAAAAAACATTCAGTACTTC. It is translated as CASSPSPGGLKNIQYF. Variable domain in full (rest from reference TRBV19 and TRBJ2-4): DGGITQSPKYLFRKEGQNVTLSCEQNLNHDAMYWYRQDPGQGLRLIYYSQIVNDFQKGDIAEGYSVSREKKESFPLTVTSAQKNPTAFYLCASSPSPGGLKNIQYFGAGTRLSVL.

This sequence joins TRBV15 and TRBJ1-5; 7 bases are a match to TRBD1. The CDR3 sequence is 14 residues long. The germline V gene has CDR1 LNHNV and CDR2 YYDKDF (reference sequence). The trim removed 7 bases at V and 5 bases at J, leaving 8 bases unmatched. CDR3: CATIDDRVDQPQHF. The CDR3 nucleotides read TGTGCCACCATCGACGACAGGGTGGATCAGCCCCAGCATTTT.

J is TRBJ1-1 and V is TRBV6-6; D is ambiguous. Trimming took 2 bases from V and 1 from J, leaving 5 bases between them. The CDR3 consists of 13 residues. Germline lookup yields CDR1 MNHNY and CDR2 SVGAGI (reference sequence). CDR3 region: CASSYGGNTEAFF. The CDR3 bases are TGTGCCAGCAGTTACGGCGGGAACACTGAAGCTTTCTTT.

The chain couples TRBV18 to TRBJ1-2; 7 bases are shared with TRBD1. The length of the CDR3 is 14 residues. Trimming took 3 bases from V and 6 from J; bases not matched to a gene: 7. Germline V CDR1 and CDR2: KGHSH, LQKENI. The CDR3: CASSPQQQGNGYTF. CDR3 nucleotide sequence: TGTGCCAGCTCACCCCAACAACAGGGGAATGGCTACACCTTC.

This chain joins TRBV27 and TRBJ2-3; weak D call: TRBD2 (5 bases). Germline V gene sequence: CDR1 MNHEY, CDR2 SMNVEV (reference sequence). V gave up 4 bases and J gave up 5 bases, with 16 bases separating them. CDR3 length equals 15 residues. The CDR3 sequence is CASSSSGSSGDTQYF. The CDR3, as DNA: TGTGCCAGCAGTTCTTCCGGGTCCAGCGGAGATACGCAGTATTTT.

The rearrangement joins TRBV25-1 to TRBJ1-1; 10 positions match TRBD1. The ends lost 1 base at V and 5 bases at J; junction bases unmatched: 4. Germline V CDR1 and CDR2: MGHDK, SYGVNS. This CDR3 comprises 15 residues. DNA of the CDR3: TGTGCCAGCAGTGAATGGGGACAGGGGAAGACTGAAGCTTTCTTT. Translating it yields CASSEWGQGKTEAFF.

J is TRBJ1-6 and V is TRBV5-1, with 8 bases fitting TRBD1. Germline values: CDR1 SGHRS, CDR2 YFSETQ. V shed 5 bases, J shed 8 bases, and the junction held 9 bases outside the gene matches. The CDR3 totals 15 residues. CDR3 DNA sequence: TGCGCCAGCAGTTTCGGACAGGGTCGATATTCACCCCTCCACTTT. This codes for CASSFGQGRYSPLHF.

The rearrangement uses TRBV19 and TRBJ1-5; the match to TRBD1 covers 7 bases. Germline loops: CDR1 LNHDA, CDR2 SQIVND (reference sequence). There are 14 residues in the CDR3. V trimming: 8 bases; J trimming: 2 bases; junction bases outside the gene matches: 6. The CDR3 DNA is TGTGCCAGTGGAACAGGACAGGGCAATCAGCCCCAGCATTTT. It specifies CASGTGQGNQPQHF.